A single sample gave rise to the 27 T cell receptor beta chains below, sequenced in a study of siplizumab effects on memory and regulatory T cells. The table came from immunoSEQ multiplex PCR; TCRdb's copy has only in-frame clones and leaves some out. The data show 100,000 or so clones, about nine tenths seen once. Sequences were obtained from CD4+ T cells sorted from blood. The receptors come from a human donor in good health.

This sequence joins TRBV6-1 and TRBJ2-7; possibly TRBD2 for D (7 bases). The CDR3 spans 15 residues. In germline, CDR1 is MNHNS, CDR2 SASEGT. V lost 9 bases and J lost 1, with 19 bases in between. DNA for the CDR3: TGTGCCAGTAGGGGGGGGTTACCTTCTTCCTACGAGCAGTACTTC. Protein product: CASRGGLPSSYEQYF.

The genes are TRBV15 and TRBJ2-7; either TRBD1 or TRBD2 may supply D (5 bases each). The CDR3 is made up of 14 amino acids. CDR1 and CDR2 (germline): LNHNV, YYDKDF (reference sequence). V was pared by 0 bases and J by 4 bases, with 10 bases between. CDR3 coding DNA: TGTGCCACCAGCAGAGACCGGGACGGATACGAGCAGTACTTC. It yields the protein CATSRDRDGYEQYF. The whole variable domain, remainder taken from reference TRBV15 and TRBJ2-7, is DAMVIQNPRYQVTQFGKPVTLSCSQTLNHNVMYWYQQKSSQAPKLLFHYYDKDFNNEADTPDNFQSRRPNTSFCFLDIRSPGLGDTAMYLCATSRDRDGYEQYFGPGTRLTVT.

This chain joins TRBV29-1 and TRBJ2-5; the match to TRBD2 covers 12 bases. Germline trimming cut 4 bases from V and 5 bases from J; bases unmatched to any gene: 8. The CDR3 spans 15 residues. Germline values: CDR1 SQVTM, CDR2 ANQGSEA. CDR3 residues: CSVGLAGAPGETQYF. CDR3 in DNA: TGCAGCGTTGGACTAGCGGGGGCCCCGGGGGAGACCCAGTACTTC.

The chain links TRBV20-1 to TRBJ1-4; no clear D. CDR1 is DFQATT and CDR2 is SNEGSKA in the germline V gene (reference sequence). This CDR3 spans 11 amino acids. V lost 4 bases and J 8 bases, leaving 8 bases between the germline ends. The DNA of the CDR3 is TGCAGTGCTACCTTTACGGAAAAACTGTTTTTT. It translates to CSATFTEKLFF.

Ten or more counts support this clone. The CDR3: CASSASGGAVGELFF. CDR3 sequence (DNA): TGTGCCAGCAGTGCTAGCGGGGGGGCCGTCGGGGAGCTGTTTTTT. The chain combines TRBV2 with TRBJ2-2; 12 bases fit TRBD2. Trimming removed 4 bases from V and 7 bases from J; junction bases left unmatched: 4. The germline gives CDR1 SNHLY, CDR2 FYNNEI. This CDR3 is built from 15 residues.

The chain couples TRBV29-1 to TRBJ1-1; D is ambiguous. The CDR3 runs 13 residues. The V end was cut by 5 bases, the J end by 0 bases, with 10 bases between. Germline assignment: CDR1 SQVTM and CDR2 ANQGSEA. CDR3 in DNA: TGCAGCGTTAACGGGCGCCTGAACACTGAAGCTTTCTTT. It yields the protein CSVNGRLNTEAFF.

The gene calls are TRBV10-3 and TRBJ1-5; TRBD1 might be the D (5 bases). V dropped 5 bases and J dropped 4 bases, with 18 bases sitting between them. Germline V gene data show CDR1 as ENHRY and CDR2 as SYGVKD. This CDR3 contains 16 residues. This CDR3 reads CAISPREGMGNQPQHF. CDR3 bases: TGTGCCATCAGTCCCAGGGAAGGGATGGGAAATCAGCCCCAGCATTTT.

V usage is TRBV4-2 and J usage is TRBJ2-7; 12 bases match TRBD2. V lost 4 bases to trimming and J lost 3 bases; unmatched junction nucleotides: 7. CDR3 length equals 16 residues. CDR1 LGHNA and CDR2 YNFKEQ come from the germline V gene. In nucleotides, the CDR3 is TGTGCCAGCAGCCGCGACCCGGGACTAGCGGGCTACGAGCAGTACTTC. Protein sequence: CASSRDPGLAGYEQYF.

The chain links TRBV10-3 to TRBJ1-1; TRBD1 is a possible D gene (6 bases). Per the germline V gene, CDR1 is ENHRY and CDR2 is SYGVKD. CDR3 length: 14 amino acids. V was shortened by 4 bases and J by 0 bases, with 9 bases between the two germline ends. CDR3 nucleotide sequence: TGTGCCATCAGTGCCGGACAGTTGAACACTGAAGCTTTCTTT. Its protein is CAISAGQLNTEAFF.

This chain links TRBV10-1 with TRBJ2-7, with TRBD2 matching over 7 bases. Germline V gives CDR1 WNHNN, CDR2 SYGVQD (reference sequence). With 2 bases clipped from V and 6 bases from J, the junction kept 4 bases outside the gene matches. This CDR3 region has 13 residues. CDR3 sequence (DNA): TGCGCCAGCAGTGAGCTAGGCGGGAGCGAGCAGTACTTC. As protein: CASSELGGSEQYF.

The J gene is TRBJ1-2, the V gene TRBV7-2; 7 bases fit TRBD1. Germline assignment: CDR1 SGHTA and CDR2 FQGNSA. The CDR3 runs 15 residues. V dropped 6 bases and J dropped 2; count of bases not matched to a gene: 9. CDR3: CASSPKTGPNYGYTF. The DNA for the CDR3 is TGTGCCAGCAGTCCAAAGACAGGGCCGAACTATGGCTACACCTTC.

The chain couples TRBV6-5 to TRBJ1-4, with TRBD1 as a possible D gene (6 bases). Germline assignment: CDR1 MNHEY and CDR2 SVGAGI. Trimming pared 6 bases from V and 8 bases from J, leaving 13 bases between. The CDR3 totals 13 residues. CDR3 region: CASRLRTAEKLFF. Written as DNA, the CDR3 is TGTGCCAGCAGACTAAGGACAGCGGAAAAACTGTTTTTT.

CDR3 coding DNA: TGTGCCAGCAGCTTAGCCGACGTCGTGGCTTCACCCCTCCACTTT. Protein product: CASSLADVVASPLHF. The chain is built from TRBV11-2 and TRBJ1-6; D call uncertain. The V gene's germline CDR1 is SGHAT and CDR2 FQNNGV. The CDR3 contains 15 residues. V shed 1 base and J shed 9 bases, with 13 bases lying between them.

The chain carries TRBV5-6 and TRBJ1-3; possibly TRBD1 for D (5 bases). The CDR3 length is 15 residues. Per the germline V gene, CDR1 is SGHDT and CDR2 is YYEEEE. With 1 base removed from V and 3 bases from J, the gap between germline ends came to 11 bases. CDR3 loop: CASSLWQGLGNTIYF. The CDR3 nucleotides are TGTGCCAGCAGCTTGTGGCAGGGTCTTGGAAACACCATATATTTT.

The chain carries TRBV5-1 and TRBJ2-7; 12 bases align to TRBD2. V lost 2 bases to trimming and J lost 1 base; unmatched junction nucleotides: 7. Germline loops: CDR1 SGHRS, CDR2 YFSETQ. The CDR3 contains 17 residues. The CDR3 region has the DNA TGCGCCAGCAGCTTCGCGTCCGGGACTAGCGGGTCCTACGAGCAGTACTTC. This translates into CASSFASGTSGSYEQYF.

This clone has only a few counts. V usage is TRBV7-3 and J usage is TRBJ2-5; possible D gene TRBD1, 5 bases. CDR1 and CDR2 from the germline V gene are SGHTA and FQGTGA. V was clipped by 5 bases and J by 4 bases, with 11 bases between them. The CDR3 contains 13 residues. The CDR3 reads CASSDSFAETQYF. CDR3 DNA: TGTGCCAGCAGCGACAGCTTCGCAGAGACCCAGTACTTC.

CDR3 DNA sequence: TGTGCCAGTAGTCATCAGGACGGCCCAAGCTCCTACGAGCAGTACTTC. Its protein product is CASSHQDGPSSYEQYF. V and J are TRBV19 and TRBJ2-7; D gene unclear. Trimming removed 5 bases from V and 0 bases from J, with 17 bases in between. The CDR3 is 16 amino acids. Germline V CDR1 and CDR2: LNHDA, SQIVND (reference sequence).

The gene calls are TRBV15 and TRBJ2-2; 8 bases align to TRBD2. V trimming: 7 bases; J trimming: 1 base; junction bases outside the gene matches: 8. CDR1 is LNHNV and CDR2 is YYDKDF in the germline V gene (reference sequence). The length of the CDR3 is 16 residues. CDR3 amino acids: CATNGGAGGNTGELFF. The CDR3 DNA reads TGTGCCACCAACGGGGGGGCCGGAGGGAACACCGGGGAGCTGTTTTTT.

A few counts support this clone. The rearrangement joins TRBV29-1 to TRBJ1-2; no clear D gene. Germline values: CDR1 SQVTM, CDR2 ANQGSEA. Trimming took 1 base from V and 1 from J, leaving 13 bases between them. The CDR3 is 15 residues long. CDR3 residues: CSVEAAGGRNYGYTF. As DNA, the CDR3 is TGCAGCGTTGAAGCGGCAGGAGGTCGTAACTATGGCTACACCTTC.

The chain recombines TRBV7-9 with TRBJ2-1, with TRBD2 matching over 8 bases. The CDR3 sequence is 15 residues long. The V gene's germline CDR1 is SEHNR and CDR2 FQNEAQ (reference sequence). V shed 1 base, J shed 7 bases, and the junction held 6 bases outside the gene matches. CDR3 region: CASSLVAGTRNEQFF. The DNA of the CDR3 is TGTGCCAGCAGCTTAGTGGCCGGGACTAGAAATGAGCAGTTCTTC.

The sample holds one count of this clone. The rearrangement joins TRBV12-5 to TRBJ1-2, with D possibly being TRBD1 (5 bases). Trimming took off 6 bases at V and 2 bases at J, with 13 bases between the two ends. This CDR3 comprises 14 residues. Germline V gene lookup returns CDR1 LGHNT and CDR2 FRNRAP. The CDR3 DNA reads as TGTGCTAGTGGATACGGACAACCCAACTATGGCTACACCTTC. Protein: CASGYGQPNYGYTF. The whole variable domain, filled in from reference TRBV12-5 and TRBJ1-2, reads DARVTQTPRHKVTEMGQEVTMRCQPILGHNTVFWYRQTMMQGLELLAYFRNRAPLDDSGMPKDRFSAEMPDATLATLKIQPSEPRDSAVYFCASGYGQPNYGYTFGSGTRLTVV.

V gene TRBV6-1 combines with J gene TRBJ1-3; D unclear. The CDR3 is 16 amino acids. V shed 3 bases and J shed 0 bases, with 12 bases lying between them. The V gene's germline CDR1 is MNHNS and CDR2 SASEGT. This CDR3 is CASSELKGLSGNTIYF. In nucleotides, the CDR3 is TGTGCCAGCAGTGAGCTCAAAGGGCTCTCTGGAAACACCATATATTTT.

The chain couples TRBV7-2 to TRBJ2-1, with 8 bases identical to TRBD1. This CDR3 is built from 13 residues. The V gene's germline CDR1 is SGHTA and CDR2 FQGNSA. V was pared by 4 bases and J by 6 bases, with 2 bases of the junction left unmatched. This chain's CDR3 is CASSSTGVNEQFF. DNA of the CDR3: TGTGCCAGCAGCTCGACAGGGGTCAATGAGCAGTTCTTC. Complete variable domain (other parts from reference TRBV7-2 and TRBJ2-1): GAGVSQSPSNKVTEKGKDVELRCDPISGHTALYWYRQSLGQGLEFLIYFQGNSAPDKSGLPSDRFSAERTGGSVSTLTIQRTQQEDSAVYLCASSSTGVNEQFFGPGTRLTVL.

CDR3 bases: TGCGCCAGCAGCGCGGCGCTAGCGAGAGAGCAGTTCTTC. This translates into CASSAALAREQFF. The V gene is TRBV5-1, the J gene TRBJ2-1; TRBD2 might be the D (6 bases). This CDR3 region has 13 residues. The V end lost 4 bases, the J end lost 10 bases, and 15 bases lay between the germline ends. Germline values: CDR1 SGHRS, CDR2 YFSETQ.

Here the CDR3 reads CASSGVPGQLSRGYTF. The CDR3 DNA reads as TGTGCCAGCAGCGGGGTTCCGGGACAGCTATCTCGGGGCTACACCTTC. The chain joins TRBV5-6 to TRBJ1-2, with TRBD1 matching 7 bases. The junction had 17 bases not matched to a gene; V was cut back by 4 bases and J by 8 bases. The germline gives CDR1 SGHDT, CDR2 YYEEEE. There are 16 residues in the CDR3.

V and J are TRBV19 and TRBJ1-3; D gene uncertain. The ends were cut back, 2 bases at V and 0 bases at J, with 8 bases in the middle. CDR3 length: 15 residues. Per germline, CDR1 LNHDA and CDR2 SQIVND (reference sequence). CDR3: CASSIKQSSGNTIYF. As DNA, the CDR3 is TGTGCCAGTAGTATAAAACAGAGCTCTGGAAACACCATATATTTT.

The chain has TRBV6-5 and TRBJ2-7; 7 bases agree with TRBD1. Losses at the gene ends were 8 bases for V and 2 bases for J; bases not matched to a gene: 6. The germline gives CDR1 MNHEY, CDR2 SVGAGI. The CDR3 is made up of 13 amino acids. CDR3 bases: TGTGCCAGCTTCGCAGGGGGTACCTACGAGCAGTACTTC. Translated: CASFAGGTYEQYF.